This is a list of T cell receptor beta chains from one sample in a study of Graves' ophthalmopathy and Graves' hyperthyroidism. TCRdb itself ran the multiplex PCR reads through MiXCR, one entry per CDR3 protein. The repertoire holds some 750,000 distinct CDR3 sequences, with roughly two fifths as singletons. The sequencing sample was made of peripheral blood. Receptors were obtained from an adult man with Graves' ophthalmopathy. Each CDR3 is given with its conserved first and last residue. Each record gives: D gene, V gene, J gene, CDR3 protein. The D gene is left open where the match is weak.

D gene: TRBD1
V gene: TRBV15
J gene: TRBJ1-1
CDR3 protein: CATSTGQGNNAFF

D gene: -
V gene: TRBV10-3
J gene: TRBJ1-1
CDR3 protein: CAIYQGYVGTEAFF

D gene: -
V gene: TRBV10-3
J gene: TRBJ1-1
CDR3 protein: CAVSDTAWTEAFF

D gene: -
V gene: TRBV2
J gene: TRBJ2-7
CDR3 protein: CASSPKGTGRKSYEQYF

D gene: TRBD1
V gene: TRBV24-1
J gene: TRBJ2-6
CDR3 protein: CATGRQGSGANVLTF

D gene: TRBD1
V gene: TRBV2
J gene: TRBJ1-2
CDR3 protein: CATRTGNGGYTF

D gene: -
V gene: TRBV19
J gene: TRBJ1-5
CDR3 protein: CASRRTESNQPQHF

D gene: TRBD2
V gene: TRBV6-6
J gene: TRBJ2-7
CDR3 protein: CASSTLSGRYEQYF

D gene: -
V gene: TRBV5-1
J gene: TRBJ2-2
CDR3 protein: CASSFSAVPRSTGELFF

D gene: TRBD1
V gene: TRBV2
J gene: TRBJ1-6
CDR3 protein: CASSPDRGYSPLHF

D gene: -
V gene: TRBV15
J gene: TRBJ2-7
CDR3 protein: CATSRKGGGVYEQYF

D gene: TRBD1
V gene: TRBV5-1
J gene: TRBJ2-7
CDR3 protein: CASSSGTGAIEQYF

D gene: TRBD2
V gene: TRBV7-8
J gene: TRBJ2-5
CDR3 protein: CASSDPASGDKEETQYF

D gene: TRBD1
V gene: TRBV10-3
J gene: TRBJ2-7
CDR3 protein: CATTGQGIGEQYF